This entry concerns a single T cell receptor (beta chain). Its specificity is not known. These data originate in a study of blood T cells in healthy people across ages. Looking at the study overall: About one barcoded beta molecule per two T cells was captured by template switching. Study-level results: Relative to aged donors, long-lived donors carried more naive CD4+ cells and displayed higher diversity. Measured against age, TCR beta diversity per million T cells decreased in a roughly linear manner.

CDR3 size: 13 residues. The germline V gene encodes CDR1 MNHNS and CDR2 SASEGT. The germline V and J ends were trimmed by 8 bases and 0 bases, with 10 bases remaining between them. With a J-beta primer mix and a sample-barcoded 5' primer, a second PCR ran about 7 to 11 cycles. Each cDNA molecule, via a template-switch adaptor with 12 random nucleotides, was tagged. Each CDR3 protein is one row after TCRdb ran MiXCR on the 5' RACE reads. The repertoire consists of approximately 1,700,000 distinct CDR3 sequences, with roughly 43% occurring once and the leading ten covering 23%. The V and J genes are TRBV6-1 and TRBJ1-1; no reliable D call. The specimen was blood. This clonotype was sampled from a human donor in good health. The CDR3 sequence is CASLYSLNTEAFF. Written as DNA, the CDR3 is TGTGCCAGCCTTTACAGCCTGAACACTGAAGCTTTCTTT.